This T cell receptor beta chain appears in the sequencing data of a study of blood T cell repertoires in COVID-19. Produced via immunoSEQ multiplex PCR; TCRdb's table is partial and in-frame only. The sample records fewer than 200,000 clones, 75% to 85% being singletons. V gave up 4 bases and J gave up 7 bases; unmatched junction bases: 17. The germline gives CDR1 MNHEY, CDR2 SMNVEV (reference sequence). The CDR3 totals 17 residues. This chain links TRBV27 with TRBJ1-2; TRBD1 matches 8 bases. This sequence was found in a woman in her forties with COVID-19, enrolled during active disease. Sequenced input: peripheral blood. The CDR3 protein is CASSSPWGRQGQLGYTF. CDR3 coding DNA: TGTGCCAGCAGTTCCCCGTGGGGGCGACAGGGGCAACTTGGCTACACCTTC.